Each of the 16 T cell receptor beta chains below was sequenced from the same sample in a study of T cell responses to AZD1222 COVID-19 vaccine. The protocol was immunoSEQ multiplex PCR, while the TCRdb copy is restricted to in-frame clones and leaves out a portion. Among 95,000 to 110,000 clones listed, approximately 86% were seen once. The sequencing here drew on peripheral blood, taken 28 days after the second dose of the MenACWY control vaccine. The receptors here all came from an adult who received the MenACWY meningococcal vaccine as a control.

The V and J genes are TRBV2 and TRBJ1-1; D perhaps matches TRBD1 (6 bases). The germline gives CDR1 SNHLY, CDR2 FYNNEI. The CDR3 has 14 residues. V was clipped by 5 bases and J by 6 bases, with 16 bases between them. CDR3 loop: CASSPQGLIAEAFF. The DNA of the CDR3 is TGTGCCAGCAGTCCCCAGGGGCTAATCGCTGAAGCTTTCTTT.

V gene TRBV18 combines with J gene TRBJ2-3; tentative D call: TRBD2 (7 bases). Germline V CDR1 and CDR2: KGHSH, LQKENI. The CDR3 covers 15 residues. Trimming removed 3 bases from V and 0 bases from J, with 10 bases in between. The CDR3 DNA follows: TGTGCCAGCTCACCGGGGGGGGCCAGCACAGATACGCAGTATTTT. It encodes CASSPGGASTDTQYF. Full variable domain (rest looked up from reference TRBV18 and TRBJ2-3): NAGVMQNPRHLVRRRGQEARLRCSPMKGHSHVYWYRQLPEEGLKFMVYLQKENIIDESGMPKERFSAEFPKEGPSILRIQQVVRGDSAAYFCASSPGGASTDTQYFGPGTRLTVL.

The chain employs TRBV7-9 and TRBJ2-5; 7 nucleotides line up with TRBD1. Germline-derived CDR1 and CDR2 are SEHNR and FQNEAQ (reference sequence). V trimming: 8 bases; J trimming: 1 base; junction bases outside the gene matches: 1. This CDR3 contains 12 residues. The CDR3, as DNA: TGTGCCAGCCGGGACAGCCAAGAGACCCAGTACTTC. This codes for CASRDSQETQYF. Supplemented by reference TRBV7-9 and TRBJ2-5, the full variable domain reads DTGVSQNPRHKITKRGQNVTFRCDPISEHNRLYWYRQTLGQGPEFLTYFQNEAQLEKSRLLSDRFSAERPKGSFSTLEIQRTEQGDSAMYLCASRDSQETQYFGPGTRLLVL.

J is TRBJ1-6 and V is TRBV7-2; D perhaps matches TRBD1 (6 bases). Germline V CDR1 and CDR2: SGHTA, FQGNSA. The ends were cut back, 5 bases at V and 7 bases at J, with 9 bases in the middle. The CDR3 length is 13 residues. In DNA form, the CDR3 reads TGTGCCAGCAGCCGGACAGTAAATTCACCCCTCCACTTT. Translated: CASSRTVNSPLHF.

The chain employs TRBV12-3 or TRBV12-4 and TRBJ2-3, with 7 bases identical to TRBD2. The CDR3 runs to 13 residues. V trimming: 3 bases; J trimming: 5 bases; junction bases outside the gene matches: 2. CDR3 coding DNA: TGTGCCAGCAGTTTGGGGGGGGTAGATACGCAGTATTTT. Translating it yields CASSLGGVDTQYF.

The chain carries TRBV27 and TRBJ1-3; D remains ambiguous. The germline V and J ends were trimmed by 6 bases and 0 bases, with 12 bases remaining between them. The length of the CDR3 is 15 residues. Germline V lookup: CDR1 MNHEY, CDR2 SMNVEV (reference sequence). CDR3 protein: CASRPRTFSGNTIYF. Here the CDR3 DNA reads TGTGCCAGCAGACCTCGGACGTTCTCTGGAAACACCATATATTTT.

V gene TRBV19 combines with J gene TRBJ1-1, with D possibly TRBD1 on 5 matching bases. The CDR3 consists of 14 residues. Germline CDR1 reads LNHDA; CDR2 reads SQIVND (reference sequence). Deletions cut 3 bases from V and 8 bases from J, with 16 bases between. This CDR3 reads CASSIGTTQYEAFF. CDR3 nucleotides: TGTGCCAGTAGTATTGGGACTACACAGTACGAAGCTTTCTTT.

This clone was observed once. The chain employs TRBV7-3 and TRBJ2-3; D might be TRBD1 or TRBD2, each matching 5 bases. The CDR3 has 16 residues. Germline-derived CDR1 and CDR2 are SGHTA and FQGTGA. Deletions cut 0 bases from V and 0 bases from J, with 10 bases between. The CDR3 DNA is TGTGCCAGCAGCTTAACGGGGGTTCCCAGCACAGATACGCAGTATTTT. Translation gives CASSLTGVPSTDTQYF.

The chain recombines TRBV7-9 with TRBJ2-3; TRBD2 agrees at 11 bases. V shed 4 bases, J shed 2 bases, and the junction held 5 bases outside the gene matches. CDR1 is SEHNR and CDR2 is FQNEAQ in the germline V gene (reference sequence). The CDR3 length is 16 residues. CDR3 sequence: CASSSGLAVLTDTQYF. The CDR3 coding sequence is TGTGCCAGCAGCTCGGGACTAGCGGTTCTCACAGATACGCAGTATTTT.

The chain carries TRBV6-2 or TRBV6-3 and TRBJ2-2; 9 bases align to TRBD2. Germline CDR1 and CDR2: MNHEY and SVGEGT. The CDR3 totals 17 residues. Trimming removed 6 bases from V and 5 bases from J; junction bases left unmatched: 13. The CDR3 DNA reads TGTGCCAGCAGCCCGGGGGTACTAGCGGGTCTTACCGGGGAGCTGTTTTTT. Protein: CASSPGVLAGLTGELFF.

The table lists this clone with a count of one. The J gene is TRBJ2-1, the V gene TRBV6-5; D is possibly TRBD2 (7 bases). Germline V gene lookup returns CDR1 MNHEY and CDR2 SVGAGI. The germline V and J ends were trimmed by 0 bases and 6 bases, with 15 bases remaining between them. The CDR3 extends over 16 amino acids. CDR3 bases: TGTGCCAGCAGTTACTCGGGGGGGCGAGGTTTCAATGAGCAGTTCTTC. Amino acids: CASSYSGGRGFNEQFF.

In DNA form, the CDR3 reads TGCGCCAGCAGCTTGACCGGTAATCGAGAGACCCAGTACTTC. Its protein product is CASSLTGNRETQYF. The chain recombines TRBV10-2 with TRBJ2-5; D remains ambiguous. Looked up from germline, CDR1 is WSHSY and CDR2 is SAAADI. Trimming removed 6 bases at V and 4 bases at J, with 15 bases between. This CDR3 is built from 14 residues.

The V call is TRBV7-3, the J call TRBJ2-2, with 9 bases identical to TRBD1. Trimming took 3 bases from V and 5 from J; bases not matched to a gene: 7. The CDR3 contains 16 residues. Germline V gives CDR1 SGHTA, CDR2 FQGTGA. CDR3 residues: CASSLGGQGRTGELFF. CDR3 sequence (DNA): TGTGCCAGCAGCTTGGGCGGACAGGGGAGGACCGGGGAGCTGTTTTTT.

The gene calls are TRBV7-2 and TRBJ2-1; 8 nucleotides agree with TRBD1. In germline, CDR1 is SGHTA, CDR2 FQGNSA. Trimming at V came to 1 base and at J to 7 bases, leaving 12 bases not matched to a gene. This CDR3 region has 17 residues. The CDR3 loop reads CASSLVGDRRSRNEQFF. Written as DNA, the CDR3 is TGTGCCAGCAGCTTAGTAGGGGACAGGCGGTCAAGGAATGAGCAGTTCTTC.

This chain joins TRBV25-1 and TRBJ2-1; tentative D call: TRBD2 (5 bases). This CDR3 has 14 amino acids. V lost 2 bases to trimming and J lost 12 bases, with 17 bases between them. CDR1 and CDR2 from the germline V gene are MGHDK and SYGVNS. The CDR3 DNA reads TGTGCCAGCAGTGAAGAGGGCAGCTACACCCCGCAGTTCTTC. Translated: CASSEEGSYTPQFF.

The rearrangement uses TRBV5-4 and TRBJ1-4; the D gene is possibly TRBD1 (6 bases). The CDR3 totals 17 residues. CDR1 and CDR2 (germline): SGHNT, YYREEE (reference sequence). V was pared by 3 bases and J by 0 bases, with 15 bases between. CDR3 sequence (DNA): TGTGCCAGCAGCTGGGGGTTAGGGGGTTCAACTAATGAAAAACTGTTTTTT. It translates to CASSWGLGGSTNEKLFF.